This T cell receptor beta chain appears in the sequencing data of a study of T cell responses to AZD1222 COVID-19 vaccine. General study results and limits: Seropositive AZD1222 recipients at baseline numbered only five or six. Every sample of the repertoires postdated the peak T cell response.

Per the germline V gene, CDR1 is MNHNY and CDR2 is SVGAGI (reference sequence). The CDR3 is made up of 17 amino acids. Trimming removed 6 bases from V and 2 bases from J; junction bases left unmatched: 12. Of note for this clone: The antigen is unknown.

Repertoires were generated with immunoSEQ multiplex PCR, while TCRdb's copy carries only in-frame clones and drops some. This sample carries more than 150,000 clones, 85% to 95% of them seen once, and the ten largest clones take about 1.4%. Pooled samples include second doses given at about 4 or 12 weeks. This clonotype originated in an adult who received the AZD1222 COVID-19 vaccine. V and J are TRBV6-6 and TRBJ1-5, with 8 bases identical to TRBD1. The sequences come from peripheral blood, collected 28 days after the second AZD1222 dose. Written as DNA, the CDR3 is TGTGCCAGCAGCCGAGACAGGGGTCGGTTTGGCAATCAGCCCCAGCATTTT. It translates to CASSRDRGRFGNQPQHF.